This T cell receptor (beta chain) was identified during a study of neurological immune-mediated disorders (dated by TCRdb to 2018 to 2020). Regarding the study in general: Peripheral blood TCR-beta repertoires from patients with HTLV-I-associated myelopathy (HAM/TSP), patients with multiple sclerosis, and healthy controls were compared in the study using UMI-based sequencing. Alongside PBMC samples, the set of some 98 TCR-beta libraries contained longitudinal samples, technical triplicates, and paired CD4+ and CD8+ T-cell subsets that had been sorted. Technical triplicate libraries were sequenced to precisely calculate the variability in frequency of each individual clone. The cohort was made up of some 70 subjects, consisting of about 14 HAM/TSP patients, about 35 multiple sclerosis patients and around 20 healthy controls.

Findings and caveats that apply to the study as a whole: The highest TCR clonal expansion was observed in HAM/TSP patients, whereas the lowest was observed in MS patients, even when compared with healthy controls. No identical CDR3 amino acid sequences were found to be shared among expanded clones across subjects, suggesting that TCR-beta repertoires were private in all groups.

The time point label corresponds to: technical triplicate 2. Sorted-subset TCR libraries were prepared from roughly 940,000 sorted CD4+ or CD8+ T cells. Peripheral blood was subjected to Ficoll-Hypaque density gradient centrifugation to isolate PBMCs, which were then cryopreserved in liquid nitrogen. Paired sorted CD4+ and CD8+ subsets came from healthy controls, HAM/TSP patients and MS patients. To synthesize cDNA, template-switch 5'RACE was performed with a primer carrying a 10-nucleotide random unique molecular identifier so that each TCR transcript was tagged. Every sequencing run yielded over 170 million TCR-beta sequences covering 15-18 subjects. The RNeasy kit was used to extract total RNA. Using the KAPA Real-time Library Amplification kit, TCR-beta VDJ regions were amplified with primers for the TCR constant region and the 5'RACE anchor. A first PCR added sample indexes and Illumina adaptors, after which a second PCR increased the library yield. The roughly 650 bp TCR product was size-selected on a 2% E-gel SizeSelection system after Ampure bead purification. Before pooling, libraries had their quality checked on a Bioanalyzer, their concentration measured with Qubit, and their quantity determined with the Kapa Library Quantification kit. An Illumina HiSeq 2500 sequenced the libraries paired-end 2 x 150 bp. To increase sequence diversity, roughly 23-30% phiX was spiked into each library pool. The authors' pipeline ran thus. Quality-filtered reads were processed with the UMI-based MiGEC pipeline, and over 75% of raw TCR sequences were removed by the MiGEC pipeline during error correction. IMGT germline references were used for aligning VDJ genes, and each clonotype was defined as a unique CDR3 amino acid sequence together with its V-J genes. VDJtools evaluated clonal expansion, Shannon diversity and CDR3 relatedness (CalcPairwiseDistances, ClusterSamples); CLCbio workbench built phylogenetic trees. Expanded clones were defined as having at least 8 unique UMIs, based on coefficient-of-variation modelling across technical triplicates. TCRdb trimmed the raw reads at Q25, called clones with MiXCR and kept productive beta chains. Rows merge per CDR3 protein into single entries with the most common DNA and genes. These V and J calls originate from TCRdb's pipeline instead of the authors' own analysis. The sample table records more than 30,000 distinct CDR3 sequences; 10% to 15% of these occur just once. The top ten constitute around 5% of the sample.

Including cysteine and phenylalanine, the CDR3 has 15 amino acids. Of the read, only the CDR3 DNA is kept; its 45 bases are in frame from base 1. Germline trimming amounts to 5 bases on V and 5 bases on J, with 7 as the count of junction bases outside the gene matches. CDR1 is given as MDHEN and CDR2 as SYDVKM, both from the germline V gene. This clonotype was seen at least ten times. There is no known antigen for this receptor. It has no much larger one-base neighbor in the sample; base qualities were not kept. Input material: CD4+ T cells from blood. Recombination connected TRBV28 to TRBJ2-2; 8 bases in the middle match TRBD2. The TCR originated in a female donor with HTLV-1-associated myelopathy (HAM/TSP). The CDR3 protein is CASSQVRGGTGELFF. The DNA is as follows: TGTGCCAGCAGTCAGGTCCGGGGGGGTACCGGGGAGCTGTTTTTT.